This entry lists 5 T cell receptor beta chains sequenced from one sample in a study of CD8 T cells in Susac syndrome. Roughly 0.45 to 1 ug RNA was reverse transcribed with random hexamers. TCRdb re-analysed the immunoSEQ multiplex PCR reads in MiXCR, keeping a single row per CDR3 protein. The sample contains about 190,000 distinct CDR3 sequences, 85% to 95% of which appear only once. The source material was CD8+ T cells from PBMCs. Receptor source: a human donor with Susac syndrome.

The rearrangement joins TRBV20-1 to TRBJ2-1; 7 nucleotides align to TRBD2. With V trimmed by 4 bases and J by 3 bases, 3 bases remained unmatched. The CDR3 is made up of 13 amino acids. Germline V gene lookup returns CDR1 DFQATT and CDR2 SNEGSKA (reference sequence). The CDR3: CSANGRLYNEQFF. As DNA, the CDR3 is TGCAGTGCTAACGGGAGGCTCTACAATGAGCAGTTCTTC.

The chain employs TRBV9 and TRBJ2-3; the D gene is possibly TRBD2 (6 bases). Trimming left V 3 bases short and J 1 base short, with 12 bases between. Per germline, CDR1 SGDLS and CDR2 YYNGEE. The CDR3 has 15 amino acids. CDR3 sequence (DNA): TGTGCCAGCAGCGCCTCTCCGGGGGGCACAGATACGCAGTATTTT. It is translated as CASSASPGGTDTQYF.

The chain employs TRBV30 and TRBJ1-3, with unresolved D. Germline CDR1 is GTSNPN and CDR2 is SVGIG (reference sequence). The germline V and J ends were trimmed by 0 bases and 2 bases, with 5 bases remaining between them. The CDR3 runs 13 residues. CDR3 nucleotides: TGTGCCTGGAGTGTAGGGACTGGAAACACCATATATTTT. Protein: CAWSVGTGNTIYF. The full variable domain, its missing parts supplied by reference TRBV30 and TRBJ1-3, is SQTIHQWPATLVQPVGSPLSLECTVEGTSNPNLYWYRQAAGRGLQLLFYSVGIGQISSEVPQNLSASRPQDRQFILSSKKLLLSDSGFYLCAWSVGTGNTIYFGEGSWLTVV.

This sequence joins TRBV13 and TRBJ2-4; D is possibly TRBD2 (5 bases). The CDR3 is 15 amino acids. The germline CDR1 and CDR2 sequences are PRHDT and FYEKMQ (reference sequence). V was trimmed by 1 base and J by 2 bases, leaving 9 bases between them. The CDR3 DNA is TGTGCCAGCAGCTTAGCGGGGTCAACCAAAAACATTCAGTACTTC. Protein sequence: CASSLAGSTKNIQYF.

The rearrangement links TRBV3-1 to TRBJ2-7, with 7 bases matching TRBD1. The CDR3 has 15 residues. V was clipped by 4 bases and J by 2 bases; unmatched bases: 8. Germline V CDR1 and CDR2: LGHDT, YNNKEL (reference sequence). CDR3 protein: CASSLGTEETYEQYF. The CDR3 nucleotides are TGTGCCAGCAGCCTAGGGACAGAGGAAACCTACGAGCAGTACTTC.